Listed below are T cell receptor beta chains from one sample, sequenced in a study of T cells after yellow fever vaccination. A single record per CDR3 protein comes from TCRdb applying MiXCR to the 5' RACE reads. The sample has some 300,000 distinct CDR3 sequences; around 3.6% are singletons. Specimen: PBMCs, collected on the day of the yellow fever booster vaccination. These receptors were obtained from a young man who received the YFV17D yellow fever vaccine. The CDR3 runs from the conserved cysteine through the conserved F or W. The D gene is left open where the match is weak. The listing skips clone size in some rows; elsewhere it reads once, few, many or a size class.

v_gene: TRBV5-1
d_gene: -
abundance: few
j_gene: TRBJ2-6
CDR3nt: TGCGCCAGCAGCTTGGCCGCTCCTGGGGACTCTGGGGCCAACGTCCTGACTTTC
CDR3aa: CASSLAAPGDSGANVLTF

v_gene: TRBV6-2/TRBV6-3
d_gene: -
abundance: few
j_gene: TRBJ2-3
CDR3nt: TGTGCCAGCACTACAGGGAGATTAGGCACAGATACGCAGTATTTT
CDR3aa: CASTTGRLGTDTQYF

v_gene: TRBV12-3/TRBV12-4
d_gene: TRBD1
abundance: many
j_gene: TRBJ2-5
CDR3nt: TGTGCCAGCAGAAAACAGGGGGTAGAGACCCAGTACTTC
CDR3aa: CASRKQGVETQYF

v_gene: TRBV24-1
d_gene: -
abundance: few
j_gene: TRBJ2-1
CDR3nt: TGTGCCACCAGTGATGGGGGGAGGCAGACATACAATGAGCAGTTCTTC
CDR3aa: CATSDGGRQTYNEQFF

v_gene: TRBV5-4
d_gene: TRBD2
abundance: -
j_gene: TRBJ2-5
CDR3nt: TGTGCCAGCAGCTTGGCTCAGCGGGGGCAAGAGACCCAGTACTTC
CDR3aa: CASSLAQRGQETQYF

v_gene: TRBV30
d_gene: TRBD1
abundance: few
j_gene: TRBJ2-7
CDR3nt: TGTGCCTGGGGTACCGGGACAGTCTCCTACGAGCAGTACTTC
CDR3aa: CAWGTGTVSYEQYF

v_gene: TRBV12-3/TRBV12-4
d_gene: -
abundance: few
j_gene: TRBJ2-1
CDR3nt: TGTGCCAGCAGGGAGACTAGGAACCATTTGGGTGAGCAGTTCTTC
CDR3aa: CASRETRNHLGEQFF

v_gene: TRBV5-1
d_gene: -
abundance: many
j_gene: TRBJ2-5
CDR3nt: TGCGCCAGCAGCCTGGGGGAGCCGTACCAAGAGACCCAGTACTTC
CDR3aa: CASSLGEPYQETQYF

v_gene: TRBV20-1
d_gene: -
abundance: many
j_gene: TRBJ1-6
CDR3nt: TGCAGTGCTAGAGGGGCGGCAGGCAGGAGCTATAATTCACCCCTCCACTTT
CDR3aa: CSARGAAGRSYNSPLHF

v_gene: TRBV29-1
d_gene: TRBD1
abundance: few
j_gene: TRBJ2-7
CDR3nt: TGCAGCGTTGACACAGGGGGTTACGAGCAGTACTTC
CDR3aa: CSVDTGGYEQYF

v_gene: TRBV19
d_gene: -
abundance: -
j_gene: TRBJ1-2
CDR3nt: TGTGCCAGTAGTACAGCCCGCGACTATGGCTACACCTTC
CDR3aa: CASSTARDYGYTF

v_gene: TRBV15
d_gene: -
abundance: many
j_gene: TRBJ1-4
CDR3nt: TGTGCCACCAGCAGAGAGGCAGGGGAGTATGAAAAACTGTTTTTT
CDR3aa: CATSREAGEYEKLFF

v_gene: TRBV3-1
d_gene: TRBD1
abundance: many
j_gene: TRBJ2-7
CDR3nt: TGTGCCAGCAGCCACCGGGACAGGGCTGGAGAGCAGTACTTC
CDR3aa: CASSHRDRAGEQYF

v_gene: TRBV20-1
d_gene: -
abundance: many
j_gene: TRBJ2-1
CDR3nt: TGCAGTGCCCTAGACCCCCGCTCCTACAATGAGCAGTTCTTC
CDR3aa: CSALDPRSYNEQFF

v_gene: TRBV6-2/TRBV6-3
d_gene: TRBD1
abundance: -
j_gene: TRBJ1-2
CDR3nt: TGTGCCAGCAGTTACTTTGCTTCCGGGACAGGGTCCTATGGCTACACCTTC
CDR3aa: CASSYFASGTGSYGYTF

v_gene: TRBV20-1
d_gene: -
abundance: many
j_gene: TRBJ1-5
CDR3nt: TGCAGTGCTAGGCATCCTAATAGCAATCAGCCCCAGCATTTT
CDR3aa: CSARHPNSNQPQHF

v_gene: TRBV3-1
d_gene: -
abundance: few
j_gene: TRBJ2-3
CDR3nt: TGTGCCAGCAGCCAAGCCAGCGGTAGCACAGATACGCAGTATTTT
CDR3aa: CASSQASGSTDTQYF

v_gene: TRBV2
d_gene: -
abundance: -
j_gene: TRBJ2-7
CDR3nt: TGTGCCAGCACTTCCCTCTACGAGCAGTACTTC
CDR3aa: CASTSLYEQYF

v_gene: TRBV11-2
d_gene: -
abundance: -
j_gene: TRBJ1-1
CDR3nt: TGTGCCAGCAGCTCTGAGGGGTATGACACTGAAGCTTTCTTT
CDR3aa: CASSSEGYDTEAFF

v_gene: TRBV7-9
d_gene: TRBD1
abundance: many
j_gene: TRBJ2-1
CDR3nt: TGTGCCAGCAGCGTACAGGGGGGACCTACCAATGAGCAGTTCTTC
CDR3aa: CASSVQGGPTNEQFF

v_gene: TRBV20-1
d_gene: TRBD1
abundance: few
j_gene: TRBJ2-3
CDR3nt: TGCAGTGCTAGCGGGACAGGGATAGATAAGCAGTATTTT
CDR3aa: CSASGTGIDKQYF

v_gene: TRBV3-1
d_gene: TRBD1
abundance: -
j_gene: TRBJ2-2
CDR3nt: TGTGCCAGCAGCCAAGACAGGGGGCTCGGCGGGGAGCTGTTTTTT
CDR3aa: CASSQDRGLGGELFF

v_gene: TRBV5-1
d_gene: TRBD1
abundance: many
j_gene: TRBJ2-5
CDR3nt: TGCGCCAGCAGCCTCGGACAGGGGCTAGGAGAGACCCAGTACTTC
CDR3aa: CASSLGQGLGETQYF

v_gene: TRBV5-1
d_gene: -
abundance: many
j_gene: TRBJ1-2
CDR3nt: TGCGCCAGCAGCTTGGATGCGGGGTCGCACTATGGCTACACCTTC
CDR3aa: CASSLDAGSHYGYTF

v_gene: TRBV18
d_gene: TRBD1
abundance: few
j_gene: TRBJ1-1
CDR3nt: TGTGCCAGCTCACCACCGTACGGGACAGGGCGCGGTAACACTGAAGCTTTCTTT
CDR3aa: CASSPPYGTGRGNTEAFF

v_gene: TRBV6-5
d_gene: TRBD2
abundance: few
j_gene: TRBJ2-3
CDR3nt: TGTGCCAGCAGGGGAGCGGGGGATACGCAGTATTTT
CDR3aa: CASRGAGDTQYF

v_gene: TRBV12-3/TRBV12-4
d_gene: TRBD2
abundance: many
j_gene: TRBJ2-3
CDR3nt: TGTGCCAGCAGTCCGATAGCGGGGGGGGAAGGAGATACGCAGTATTTT
CDR3aa: CASSPIAGGEGDTQYF

v_gene: TRBV29-1
d_gene: -
abundance: few
j_gene: TRBJ2-1
CDR3nt: TGCAGCGTTGGTAGGCCGGTCGCCTACAATGAGCAGTTCTTC
CDR3aa: CSVGRPVAYNEQFF

v_gene: TRBV7-9
d_gene: -
abundance: many
j_gene: TRBJ2-5
CDR3nt: TGTGCCAGCAGCCGGGACGAAGAGACCCAGTACTTC
CDR3aa: CASSRDEETQYF

v_gene: TRBV30
d_gene: -
abundance: many
j_gene: TRBJ2-1
CDR3nt: TGTGCCTGGAGTGACTACTACAGTGAGCAGTTCTTC
CDR3aa: CAWSDYYSEQFF

v_gene: TRBV6-6
d_gene: -
abundance: -
j_gene: TRBJ1-2
CDR3nt: TGTGCCAGCAGAGAGACCGAGACTAACTATGGCTACACCTTC
CDR3aa: CASRETETNYGYTF

v_gene: TRBV10-3
d_gene: -
abundance: few
j_gene: TRBJ1-1
CDR3nt: TGTGCCGTATCCAGGGATATGAACACTGAAGCTTTCTTT
CDR3aa: CAVSRDMNTEAFF

v_gene: TRBV11-2
d_gene: -
abundance: -
j_gene: TRBJ2-5
CDR3nt: TGTGCCAGCAGCATGGGTGTTGCGACCCAAGAGTCCCAGTACTTC
CDR3aa: CASSMGVATQESQYF

v_gene: TRBV7-2
d_gene: -
abundance: many
j_gene: TRBJ2-4
CDR3nt: TGTGCCAGCAGCCAGGAGGACTGGCACATTCAGTACTTC
CDR3aa: CASSQEDWHIQYF

v_gene: TRBV12-3/TRBV12-4
d_gene: TRBD1
abundance: -
j_gene: TRBJ2-2
CDR3nt: TGTGCCAGCAGTTTACTCCCGACAGGGGTTAACGGGGAGCTGTTTTTT
CDR3aa: CASSLLPTGVNGELFF

v_gene: TRBV5-1
d_gene: -
abundance: many
j_gene: TRBJ2-1
CDR3nt: TGCGCCAGCAGCTTGTTACAGAATGAGCAGTTCTTC
CDR3aa: CASSLLQNEQFF

v_gene: TRBV6-6
d_gene: TRBD2
abundance: many
j_gene: TRBJ2-5
CDR3nt: TGTGCCAGCAGTTACGGGTCTAGCGGGGGCTCGAAGGAGACCCAGTACTTC
CDR3aa: CASSYGSSGGSKETQYF

v_gene: TRBV5-4
d_gene: -
abundance: few
j_gene: TRBJ1-1
CDR3nt: TGTGCCAGCAGCTGGGGACCGAATGAAGCTTTCTTT
CDR3aa: CASSWGPNEAFF

v_gene: TRBV29-1
d_gene: -
abundance: many
j_gene: TRBJ2-7
CDR3nt: TGCAGCGTTAACCGGGACACCGGTTTGGGCGAGCAGTACTTC
CDR3aa: CSVNRDTGLGEQYF

v_gene: TRBV12-3/TRBV12-4
d_gene: -
abundance: -
j_gene: TRBJ1-3
CDR3nt: TGTGCCAGCAGGGAGGAAAGTGACACCATATATTTT
CDR3aa: CASREESDTIYF

v_gene: TRBV5-6
d_gene: TRBD2
abundance: few
j_gene: TRBJ2-1
CDR3nt: TGTGCCAGCAGCTCAGTCCGGGGGGGCGGTTCGGATGAGCAGTTCTTC
CDR3aa: CASSSVRGGGSDEQFF

v_gene: TRBV7-9
d_gene: -
abundance: few
j_gene: TRBJ1-1
CDR3nt: TGTGCCAGCAGCCCACAGCAAGGGACTGAAGCTTTCTTT
CDR3aa: CASSPQQGTEAFF

v_gene: TRBV19
d_gene: -
abundance: -
j_gene: TRBJ1-2
CDR3nt: TGTGCCAGTAGTATCGGTGGGGGTTTGTACGGCTCCACCTTC
CDR3aa: CASSIGGGLYGSTF

v_gene: TRBV3-1
d_gene: -
abundance: -
j_gene: TRBJ2-3
CDR3nt: TGTGCCAGCAGCCAAGGGGGGGCGCGATCAGATACGCAGTATTTT
CDR3aa: CASSQGGARSDTQYF

v_gene: TRBV18
d_gene: -
abundance: many
j_gene: TRBJ2-1
CDR3nt: TGTGCCAGCTCACCCGAAGGCCTGTGGGAGTTCTTC
CDR3aa: CASSPEGLWEFF

v_gene: TRBV7-2
d_gene: -
abundance: few
j_gene: TRBJ2-5
CDR3nt: TGTGCCAGCAGCTTATTCGGGGCCGAGACCCAGTACTTC
CDR3aa: CASSLFGAETQYF